The rows below give T cell receptor beta chains drawn from one sample of a study of blood T cell repertoires in COVID-19. Repertoires were generated with immunoSEQ multiplex PCR, while TCRdb's copy carries only in-frame clones and drops some. Among about 200,000 clones listed, 70% to 90% were seen once. The sample was peripheral blood. The receptors originated from a man aged 45-65 years with COVID-19, enrolled during active disease. CDR3s include the opening cysteine and the closing phenylalanine or tryptophan. A D gene is named only where the DNA matches it firmly. Clone size is stated in some rows and not others, as once, few, many or a class when expanded.

cdr3_nt | cdr3_aa | j_call | v_call | clone_size | d_call
TGTGCCAGCAGGGGAGGTGGGGGGAACACTGAAGCTTTCTTT | CASRGGGGNTEAFF | TRBJ1-1 | TRBV3-1/TRBV3-2 | - | -
TGTGCCAGCAGCCCAACGACAGGGGCGGACGGGGAGCTGTTTTTT | CASSPTTGADGELFF | TRBJ2-2 | TRBV5-4 | - | TRBD1
TGTGCCAGCAGTGGAGCGGGAGTCTCAGATACGCAGTATTTT | CASSGAGVSDTQYF | TRBJ2-3 | TRBV2 | - | TRBD2
TGTGCCAGCACCGCAGCTAGCGGGAGCTCCTACGAGCAGTACTTC | CASTAASGSSYEQYF | TRBJ2-7 | TRBV5-4 | - | TRBD2
TGTGCCAGCAGCTTGTTGGCTAGTTCCGATACCGAGACCCAGTACTTC | CASSLLASSDTETQYF | TRBJ2-5 | TRBV5-4 | - | -
TGTGCCAGCAGTTCACGGACAGGGGGCCCCTACGAGCAGTACTTC | CASSSRTGGPYEQYF | TRBJ2-7 | TRBV5-6 | once | TRBD1
TGTGCCAGCAGCGAGCGGGGGCCGACCGGGGAGACCCAGTACTTC | CASSERGPTGETQYF | TRBJ2-5 | TRBV9 | - | TRBD2
TGTGCCAGCTCACCAGAGTCACCCTACGAGCAGTACTTC | CASSPESPYEQYF | TRBJ2-7 | TRBV18 | - | -
TGCGCCAGCAGCCCACGTAGCGGGGGGACCAACACCGGGGAGCTGTTTTTT | CASSPRSGGTNTGELFF | TRBJ2-2 | TRBV5-1 | - | TRBD2
TGTGCCAGCAGCTTGGCGGCTAGCGGGCGATACAATGAGCAGTTCTTC | CASSLAASGRYNEQFF | TRBJ2-1 | TRBV5-4 | - | TRBD2
TGCAGCGTCGCCTCGACAGGGTCTGAAAAACTGTTTTTT | CSVASTGSEKLFF | TRBJ1-4 | TRBV29-1 | - | TRBD1
TGCGCCAGCCATCTACAGGGCGTTCCTGAAGCTTTCTTT | CASHLQGVPEAFF | TRBJ1-1 | TRBV10-2 | - | -
TGTGCCACCACGTGGGGGGCGGGGGAGACAGATACGCAGTATTTT | CATTWGAGETDTQYF | TRBJ2-3 | TRBV6-5 | - | -
TGTGCCAGCAGTTTGGACAGGGCTCGCTACACCTTC | CASSLDRARYTF | TRBJ1-2 | TRBV28 | - | TRBD1
TGTGCCAGCAGCCAAGATAACAATCCTTACAATGAGCAGTTCTTC | CASSQDNNPYNEQFF | TRBJ2-1 | TRBV3-1/TRBV3-2 | - | -
TGTGCCTGGAGTGTACATATGCGCGGTAGCACAGATACGCAGTATTTT | CAWSVHMRGSTDTQYF | TRBJ2-3 | TRBV30 | - | -
TGTGCCAGCAGCCAAGTATTTAGCGGGGGATCCTACAATGAGCAGTTCTTC | CASSQVFSGGSYNEQFF | TRBJ2-1 | TRBV3-1/TRBV3-2 | few | TRBD2
TGTGCCAGCAGCCCCACCAGGACAGGGGGCTCCTATAATTCACCCCTCCACTTT | CASSPTRTGGSYNSPLHF | TRBJ1-6 | TRBV7-2 | - | TRBD1
TGTGCCAGCAGCACCGGACTAGCGGGGAGCACAGATACGCAGTATTTT | CASSTGLAGSTDTQYF | TRBJ2-3 | TRBV5-4 | - | TRBD2
TGTGCCAGCAGCTTGTGGGGGGGAGTGGTCTCAGATACGCAGTATTTT | CASSLWGGVVSDTQYF | TRBJ2-3 | TRBV5-6 | - | TRBD2
TGTGCCAGCAGCCAACCGGTGAACACAGGGCCCCCCTACGAGCAGTACTTC | CASSQPVNTGPPYEQYF | TRBJ2-7 | TRBV3-1/TRBV3-2 | - | -
TGTGCAAGTCGTTCACTACTCCAAGAGACCCAGTACTTC | CASRSLLQETQYF | TRBJ2-5 | TRBV12-2 | - | -
TGCGCCAGCAGCTTGGTAGGACTAGCGGGAGGGCTGGATGAGCAGTTCTTC | CASSLVGLAGGLDEQFF | TRBJ2-1 | TRBV5-1 | - | TRBD2
TGTGCCAGCAGCCCCATCCGTCGGACAGGTCCCTACGAGCAGTACTTC | CASSPIRRTGPYEQYF | TRBJ2-7 | TRBV11-2 | once | TRBD1
TGTGCCAGCAGCAAGCGACGGGACAGATATAGCAATCAGCCCCAGCATTTT | CASSKRRDRYSNQPQHF | TRBJ1-5 | TRBV21-1 | - | -
TGTGCCAGTAGTGTCAGGGGCGAGCCCCAGCATTTT | CASSVRGEPQHF | TRBJ1-5 | TRBV19 | - | -